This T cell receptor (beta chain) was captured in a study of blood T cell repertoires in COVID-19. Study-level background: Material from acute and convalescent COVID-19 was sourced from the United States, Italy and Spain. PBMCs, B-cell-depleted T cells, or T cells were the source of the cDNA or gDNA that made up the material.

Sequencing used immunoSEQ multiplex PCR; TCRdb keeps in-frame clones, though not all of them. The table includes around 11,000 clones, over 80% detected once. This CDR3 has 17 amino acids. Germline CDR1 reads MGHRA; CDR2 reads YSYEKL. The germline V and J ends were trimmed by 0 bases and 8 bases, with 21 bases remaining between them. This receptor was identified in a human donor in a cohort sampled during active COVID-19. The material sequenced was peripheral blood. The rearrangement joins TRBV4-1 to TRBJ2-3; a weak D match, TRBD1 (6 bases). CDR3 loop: CASSQEGGPALRSTQYF. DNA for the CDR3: TGCGCCAGCAGCCAAGAAGGGGGACCGGCGTTGAGGAGTACGCAGTATTTT.